Sequencing of this TCR beta chain was carried out in a study of blood T cell repertoires in COVID-19. Whole-study context: Researchers got acute and convalescent COVID-19 samples from the United States, Italy and Spain.

Some clones are missing from TCRdb's copy, which holds only in-frame ones; the method was immunoSEQ multiplex PCR. The sample shows fewer than 300,000 clones, around 90% of them seen only once. V shed 9 bases and J 3 bases; nucleotides not matched to a gene: 2. Germline values: CDR1 WSHSY, CDR2 SAAADI. CDR3 size: 12 residues. The clonotype comes from a man in his 60s who had recovered from COVID-19. The chain joins TRBV10-2 to TRBJ2-7; 10 bases fit TRBD1. The sample was peripheral blood. The CDR3 reads CARRTGGYEQYF. The CDR3 DNA reads TGCGCCAGGAGGACAGGGGGCTACGAGCAGTACTTC.